This TCR beta chain derives from a study of blood T cell repertoires in COVID-19. Study summary: COVID-19 samples collected from the United States, Italy and Spain covered acute and convalescent phases. In each case, the material was cDNA or gDNA derived from T cells, B-cell-depleted T cells, or PBMCs.

As handled by the study authors: Quantification of nucleated cells was approximated via reference gene primer amplification. Libraries were prepared by immunoSEQ multiplex PCR; TCRdb keeps only in-frame clonotypes and omits some of them. The DNA gave D and trimming, while V, J and clone size come from that table. The table includes nearly 250,000 clones, roughly 86% detected once. Looked up from germline, CDR1 is SGDLS and CDR2 is YYNGEE. V dropped 4 bases and J dropped 2; count of bases not matched to a gene: 4. The CDR3 contains 16 residues. The receptor comes from a woman aged 60-75 years who had recovered from COVID-19. Sequencing was performed on peripheral blood. This chain joins TRBV9 and TRBJ2-5; 14 positions match TRBD2. The CDR3 loop is CASSPRLAGGQETQYF. In DNA, the CDR3 is TGTGCCAGCAGCCCCCGACTAGCGGGGGGGCAAGAGACCCAGTACTTC.